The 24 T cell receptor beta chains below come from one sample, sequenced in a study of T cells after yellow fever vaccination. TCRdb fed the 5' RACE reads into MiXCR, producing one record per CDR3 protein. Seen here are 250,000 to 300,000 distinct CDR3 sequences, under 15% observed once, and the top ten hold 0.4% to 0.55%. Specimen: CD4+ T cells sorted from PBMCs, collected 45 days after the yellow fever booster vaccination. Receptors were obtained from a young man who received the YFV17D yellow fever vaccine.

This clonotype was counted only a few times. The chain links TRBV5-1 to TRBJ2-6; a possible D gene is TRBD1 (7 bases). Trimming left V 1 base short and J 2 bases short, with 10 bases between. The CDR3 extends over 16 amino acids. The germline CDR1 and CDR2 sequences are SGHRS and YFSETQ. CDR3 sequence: CASSLTGEAGANVLTF. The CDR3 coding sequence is TGCGCCAGCAGCTTGACAGGGGAGGCTGGGGCCAACGTCCTGACTTTC.

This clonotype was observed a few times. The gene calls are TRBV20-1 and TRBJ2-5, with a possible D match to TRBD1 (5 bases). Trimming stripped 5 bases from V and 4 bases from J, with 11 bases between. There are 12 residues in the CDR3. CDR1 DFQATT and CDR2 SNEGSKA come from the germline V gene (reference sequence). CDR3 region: CSAGARIETQYF. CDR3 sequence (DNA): TGCAGTGCTGGGGCCCGGATAGAGACCCAGTACTTC.

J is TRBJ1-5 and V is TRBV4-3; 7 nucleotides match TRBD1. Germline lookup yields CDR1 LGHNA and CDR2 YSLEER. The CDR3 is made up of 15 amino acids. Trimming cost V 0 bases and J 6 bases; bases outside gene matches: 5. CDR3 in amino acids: CASSQDHRGSQPQHF. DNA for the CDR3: TGCGCCAGCAGCCAAGATCACAGGGGCAGTCAGCCCCAGCATTTT.

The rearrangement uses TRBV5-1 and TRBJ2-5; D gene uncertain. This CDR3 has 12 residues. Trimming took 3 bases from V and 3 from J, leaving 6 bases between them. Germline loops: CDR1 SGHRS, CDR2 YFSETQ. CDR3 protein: CASSWNEETQYF. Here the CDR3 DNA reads TGCGCCAGCAGCTGGAACGAAGAGACCCAGTACTTC.

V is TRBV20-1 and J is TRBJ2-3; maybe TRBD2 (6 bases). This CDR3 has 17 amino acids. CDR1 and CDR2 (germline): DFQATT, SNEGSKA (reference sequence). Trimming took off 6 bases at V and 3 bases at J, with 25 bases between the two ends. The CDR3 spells CSAPQLGTKGRTDTQYF. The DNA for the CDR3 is TGCAGTGCCCCCCAGCTTGGGACGAAGGGGAGGACAGATACGCAGTATTTT.

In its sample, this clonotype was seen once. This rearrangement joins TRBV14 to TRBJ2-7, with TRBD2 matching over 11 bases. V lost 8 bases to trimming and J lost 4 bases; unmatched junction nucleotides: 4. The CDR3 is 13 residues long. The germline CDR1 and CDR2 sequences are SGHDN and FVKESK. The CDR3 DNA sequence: TGTGCCAGCGGGGGACTAGCGGCGTACGAGCAGTACTTC. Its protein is CASGGLAAYEQYF. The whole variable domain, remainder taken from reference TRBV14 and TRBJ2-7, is EAGVTQFPSHSVIEKGQTVTLRCDPISGHDNLYWYRRVMGKEIKFLLHFVKESKQDESGMPNNRFLAERTGGTYSTLKVQPAELEDSGVYFCASGGLAAYEQYFGPGTRLTVT.

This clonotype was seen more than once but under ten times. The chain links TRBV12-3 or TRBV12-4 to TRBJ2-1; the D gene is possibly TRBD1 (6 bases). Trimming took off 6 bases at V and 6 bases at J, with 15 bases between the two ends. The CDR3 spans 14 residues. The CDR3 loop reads CASRPMGAVNEQFF. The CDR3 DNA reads TGTGCCAGCAGACCCATGGGGGCCGTCAATGAGCAGTTCTTC.

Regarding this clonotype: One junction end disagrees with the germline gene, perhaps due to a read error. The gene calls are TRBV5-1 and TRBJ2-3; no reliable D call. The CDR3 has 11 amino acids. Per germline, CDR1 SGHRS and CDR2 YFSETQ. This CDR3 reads CASRLAAVWYF. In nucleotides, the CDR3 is TGCGCCAGCAGATTGGCGGCTGTTTGGTATTTT.

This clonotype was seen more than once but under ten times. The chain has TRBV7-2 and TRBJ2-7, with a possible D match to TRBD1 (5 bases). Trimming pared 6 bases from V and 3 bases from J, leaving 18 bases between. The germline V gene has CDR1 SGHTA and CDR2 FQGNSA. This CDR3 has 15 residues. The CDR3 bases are TGTGCCAGCAGTTTTACCAGGGTGGGTGACTACGAGCAGTACTTC. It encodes CASSFTRVGDYEQYF.

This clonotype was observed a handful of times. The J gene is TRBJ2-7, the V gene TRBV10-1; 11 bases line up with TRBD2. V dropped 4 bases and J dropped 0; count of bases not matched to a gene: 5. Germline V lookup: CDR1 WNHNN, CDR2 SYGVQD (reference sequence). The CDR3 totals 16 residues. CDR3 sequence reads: CASSAETSGSSYEQYF. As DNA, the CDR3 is TGCGCCAGCAGTGCGGAAACTAGCGGGAGCTCCTACGAGCAGTACTTC.

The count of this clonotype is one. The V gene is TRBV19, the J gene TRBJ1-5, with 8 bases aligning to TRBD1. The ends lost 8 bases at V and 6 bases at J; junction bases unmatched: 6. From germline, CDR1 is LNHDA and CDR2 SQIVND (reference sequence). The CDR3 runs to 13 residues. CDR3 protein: CASSDRVRQPQHF. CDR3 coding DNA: TGTGCCAGTTCGGACAGGGTTCGTCAGCCCCAGCATTTT.

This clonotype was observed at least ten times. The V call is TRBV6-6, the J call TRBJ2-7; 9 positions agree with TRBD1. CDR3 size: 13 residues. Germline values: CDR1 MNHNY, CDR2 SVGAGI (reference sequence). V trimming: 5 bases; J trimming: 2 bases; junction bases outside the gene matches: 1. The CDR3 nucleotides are TGTGCCAGCAGTCGGGACAGGGCCTACGAGCAGTACTTC. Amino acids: CASSRDRAYEQYF.

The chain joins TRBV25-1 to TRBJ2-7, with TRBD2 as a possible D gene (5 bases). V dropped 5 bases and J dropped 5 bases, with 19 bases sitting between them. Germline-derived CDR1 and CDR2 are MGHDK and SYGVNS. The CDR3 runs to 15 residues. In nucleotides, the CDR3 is TGTGCCAGCAGTCTCAAGGCAGGAGGTTACCACGAGCAGTACTTC. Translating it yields CASSLKAGGYHEQYF.

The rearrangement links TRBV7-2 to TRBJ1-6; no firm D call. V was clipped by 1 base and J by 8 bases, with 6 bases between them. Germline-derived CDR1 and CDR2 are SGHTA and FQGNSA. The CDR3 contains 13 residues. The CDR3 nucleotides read TGTGCCAGCAGCTTAGACCGGTATTCACCCCTCCACTTT. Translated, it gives CASSLDRYSPLHF.

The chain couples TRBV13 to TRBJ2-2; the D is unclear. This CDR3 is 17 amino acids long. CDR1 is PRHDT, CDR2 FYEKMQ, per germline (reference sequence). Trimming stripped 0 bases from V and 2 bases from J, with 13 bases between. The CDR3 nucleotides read TGTGCCAGCAGCTTAGGCCGACGGCAGTCTAACACCGGGGAGCTGTTTTTT. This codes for CASSLGRRQSNTGELFF.

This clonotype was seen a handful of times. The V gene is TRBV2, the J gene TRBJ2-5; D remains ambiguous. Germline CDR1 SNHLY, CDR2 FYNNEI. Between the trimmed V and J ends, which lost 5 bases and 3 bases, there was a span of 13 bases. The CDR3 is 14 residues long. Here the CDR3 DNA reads TGTGCCAGCAGTTCCGCGGCTAACAAAGAGACCCAGTACTTC. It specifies CASSSAANKETQYF.

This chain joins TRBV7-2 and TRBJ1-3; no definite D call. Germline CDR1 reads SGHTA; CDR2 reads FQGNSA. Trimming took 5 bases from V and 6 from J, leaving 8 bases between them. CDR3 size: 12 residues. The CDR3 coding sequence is TGTGCCAGCAGCAACAGTGCAAACACCATATATTTT. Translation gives CASSNSANTIYF.

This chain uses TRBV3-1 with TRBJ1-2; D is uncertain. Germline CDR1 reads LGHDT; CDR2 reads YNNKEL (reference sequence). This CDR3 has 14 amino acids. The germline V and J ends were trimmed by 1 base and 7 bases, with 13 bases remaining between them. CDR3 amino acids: CASSQGTGFAGYTF. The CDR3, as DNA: TGTGCCAGCAGCCAAGGAACGGGGTTCGCTGGCTACACCTTC. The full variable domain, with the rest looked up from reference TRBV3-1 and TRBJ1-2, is DTAVSQTPKYLVTQMGNDKSIKCEQNLGHDTMYWYKQDSKKFLKIMFSYNNKELIINETVPNRFSPKSPDKAHLNLHINSLELGDSAVYFCASSQGTGFAGYTFGSGTRLTVV.

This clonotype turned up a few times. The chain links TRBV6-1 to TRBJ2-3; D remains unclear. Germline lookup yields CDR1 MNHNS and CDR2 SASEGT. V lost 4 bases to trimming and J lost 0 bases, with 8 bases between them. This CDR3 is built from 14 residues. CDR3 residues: CASSVQTSTDTQYF. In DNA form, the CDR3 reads TGTGCCAGCAGTGTCCAAACTAGCACAGATACGCAGTATTTT.

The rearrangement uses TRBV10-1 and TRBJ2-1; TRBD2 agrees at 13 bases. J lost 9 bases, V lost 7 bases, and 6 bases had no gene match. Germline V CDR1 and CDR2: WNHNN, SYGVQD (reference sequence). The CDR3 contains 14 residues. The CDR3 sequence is CASNPGLAGTEQFF. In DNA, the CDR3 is TGCGCCAGCAATCCGGGACTAGCGGGAACTGAGCAGTTCTTC.

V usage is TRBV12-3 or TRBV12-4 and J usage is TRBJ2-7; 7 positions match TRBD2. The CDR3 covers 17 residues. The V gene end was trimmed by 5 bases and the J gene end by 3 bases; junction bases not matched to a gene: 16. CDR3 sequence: CASSRGRPGLLFYEQYF. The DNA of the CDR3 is TGTGCCAGCAGTCGGGGCAGACCGGGACTACTTTTCTACGAGCAGTACTTC.

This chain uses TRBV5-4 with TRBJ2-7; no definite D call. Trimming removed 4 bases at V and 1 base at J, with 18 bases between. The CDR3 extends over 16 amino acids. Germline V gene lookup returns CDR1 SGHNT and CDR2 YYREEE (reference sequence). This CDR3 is CASSPWNELPSYEQYF. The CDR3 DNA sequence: TGTGCCAGCAGCCCCTGGAATGAGCTGCCATCCTACGAGCAGTACTTC.

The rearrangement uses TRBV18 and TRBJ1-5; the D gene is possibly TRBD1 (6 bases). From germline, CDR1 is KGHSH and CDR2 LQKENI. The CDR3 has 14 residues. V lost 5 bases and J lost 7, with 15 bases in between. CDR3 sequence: CASSTVRDNQPQHF. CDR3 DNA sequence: TGTGCCAGCTCAACCGTCCGGGACAACCAGCCCCAGCATTTT.

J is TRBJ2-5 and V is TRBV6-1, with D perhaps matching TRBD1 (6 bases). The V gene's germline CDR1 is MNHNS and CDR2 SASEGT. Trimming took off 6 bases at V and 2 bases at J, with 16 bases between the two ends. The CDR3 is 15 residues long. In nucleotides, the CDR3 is TGTGCCAGCAGCCTCCAGGGGAGATGGCAAGAGACCCAGTACTTC. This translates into CASSLQGRWQETQYF.